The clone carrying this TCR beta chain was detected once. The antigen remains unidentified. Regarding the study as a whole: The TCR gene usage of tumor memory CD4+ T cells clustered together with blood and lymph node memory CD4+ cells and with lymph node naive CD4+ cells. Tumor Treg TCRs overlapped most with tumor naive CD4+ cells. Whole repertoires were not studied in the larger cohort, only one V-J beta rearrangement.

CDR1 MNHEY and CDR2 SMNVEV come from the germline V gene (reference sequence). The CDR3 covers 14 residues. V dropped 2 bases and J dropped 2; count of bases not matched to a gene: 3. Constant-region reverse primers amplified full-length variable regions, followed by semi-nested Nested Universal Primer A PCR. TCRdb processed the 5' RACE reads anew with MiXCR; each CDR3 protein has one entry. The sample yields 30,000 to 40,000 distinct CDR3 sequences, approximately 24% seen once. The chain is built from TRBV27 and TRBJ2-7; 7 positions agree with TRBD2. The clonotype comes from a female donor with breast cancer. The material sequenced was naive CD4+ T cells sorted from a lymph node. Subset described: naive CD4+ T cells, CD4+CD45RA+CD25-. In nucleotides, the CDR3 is TGTGCCAGCAGTTTAGCTAGCGGTCCCTACGAGCAGTACTTC. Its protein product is CASSLASGPYEQYF.